This T cell receptor (beta chain) came from a study of control samples from healthy donors and cancer patients. The CDR3 totals 13 residues. The ends lost 4 bases at V and 4 bases at J; junction bases unmatched: 2. Germline CDR1 reads MNHEY; CDR2 reads SVGAGI. TCRdb's table, derived via immunoSEQ multiplex PCR, lists solely in-frame clones and lacks some. This table has roughly 100,000 clones, 75% to 90% appearing once. The sample holds one count of this clone. The gene calls are TRBV6-5 and TRBJ1-2; 8 bases line up with TRBD1. The sample comprised PBMCs. This sequence was found in a man aged 55 to 69 with lung cancer. In DNA, the CDR3 is TGTGCCAGCAGTTCAGGGGGCCTCTATGGCTACACCTTC. The encoded protein is CASSSGGLYGYTF.